These T cell receptor beta chains were read from a single sample in a study of vaccination effects on CD4 cells after COVID-19. These receptors are not linked to any known antigen. Repertoires were generated with immunoSEQ multiplex PCR, while TCRdb's copy carries only in-frame clones and drops some. The sample yields about 63,000 clones, around three quarters seen once. The material sequenced was CD4+ T cells from PBMCs cultured with HCoV-OC43 spike peptides, taken before COVID-19 vaccination. These receptors all come from a human donor who received a COVID-19 vaccine. The CDR3 runs from the conserved cysteine through the conserved F or W. A D gene is named only where the DNA matches it firmly. A row's size may be missing; if present it is once, few, many or a size class.

>TRBV7-2|TRBD2|15|.|TRBJ2-1
CASRETSGSGNEQFF
TGTGCCAGCAGAGAGACTAGCGGGTCGGGCAATGAGCAGTTCTTC
>TRBV29-1|TRBD1|12|.|TRBJ1-4
CSGGQGNEKLFF
TGCAGTGGCGGACAGGGGAATGAAAAACTGTTTTTT
>TRBV7-2|.|16|.|TRBJ2-1
CASSLGSAAAYNEQFF
TGTGCCAGCAGCTTAGGCTCGGCCGCGGCTTACAATGAGCAGTTCTTC
>TRBV25-1|.|13|.|TRBJ1-2
CATQYRDGVSYTF
TGTGCCACACAATACAGGGACGGGGTTAGCTACACCTTC
>TRBV4-1|TRBD2|16|.|TRBJ2-2
CASSPRSGGSTGELFF
TGCGCCAGCAGCCCGCGAAGCGGGGGTAGCACCGGGGAGCTGTTTTTT
>TRBV7-2|.|17|.|TRBJ2-1
CASSAPTGRGSYNEQFF
TGTGCCAGCAGTGCCCCTACAGGGAGGGGCTCCTACAATGAGCAGTTCTTC
>TRBV18|.|13|once|TRBJ1-1
CASSPREGTEAFF
TGTGCCAGCTCACCAAGAGAGGGCACTGAAGCTTTCTTT
>TRBV6-1|.|15|.|TRBJ1-1
CASSEAPTANTEAFF
TGTGCCAGCAGTGAAGCACCGACAGCTAACACTGAAGCTTTCTTT
>TRBV28|.|17|few|TRBJ1-5
CASRKGGFIFSNQPQHF
TGTGCCAGCAGAAAAGGGGGGTTTATATTTAGCAATCAGCCCCAGCATTTT
>TRBV7-9|.|12|.|TRBJ1-5
CASTRGGQPQHF
TGTGCCAGCACCAGAGGTGGCCAGCCCCAGCATTTT
>TRBV6-5|.|16|.|TRBJ2-4
CASSYSAALAKNIQYF
TGTGCCAGCAGTTACTCGGCAGCGCTAGCCAAAAACATTCAGTACTTC
>TRBV29-1|.|12|.|TRBJ1-2
CSVTRGGEGYTF
TGCAGCGTCACAAGGGGAGGGGAAGGCTACACCTTC
>TRBV9|TRBD1|15|.|TRBJ1-1
CASSTRDRQNTEAFF
TGTGCCAGCAGCACCCGGGACAGACAGAACACTGAAGCTTTCTTT
>TRBV4-1|.|15|.|TRBJ1-2
CASSTIQESNYGYTF
TGCGCCAGCAGCACGATACAGGAATCTAACTATGGCTACACCTTC
>TRBV28|.|13|.|TRBJ1-2
CASSLMGNYGYTF
TGTGCCAGCAGTTTAATGGGGAACTATGGCTACACCTTC
>TRBV28|.|13|.|TRBJ1-2
CASRPGNHYGYTF
TGTGCCAGCAGACCCGGTAATCACTATGGCTACACCTTC
>TRBV2|.|12|.|TRBJ1-4
CASKQGDEKLFF
TGTGCCAGCAAGCAGGGTGATGAAAAACTGTTTTTT
>TRBV21-1|.|18|.|TRBJ1-5
CASSTGGSDYYSNQPQHF
TGTGCCAGCAGCACAGGAGGATCGGATTATTATAGCAATCAGCCCCAGCATTTT
>TRBV7-3|.|13|.|TRBJ1-1
CASSPSGRTEAFF
TGTGCCAGCAGCCCCTCGGGGAGAACTGAAGCTTTCTTT
>TRBV6-6|TRBD2|15|.|TRBJ2-1
CASSLSGGGLNEQFF
TGTGCCAGCAGTCTAAGCGGGGGGGGACTCAACGAGCAGTTCTTC
>TRBV7-2|.|13|.|TRBJ2-3
CASSFSSSDTQYF
TGTGCCAGCAGCTTTAGCTCGTCAGATACGCAGTATTTT
>TRBV18|.|14|.|TRBJ1-1
CASSPGGSNTEAFF
TGTGCCAGCTCACCAGGAGGGAGCAACACTGAAGCTTTCTTT
>TRBV9|TRBD1|16|.|TRBJ2-2
CASSAGQGALTGELFF
TGTGCCAGCAGCGCCGGACAGGGGGCCCTCACCGGGGAGCTGTTTTTT
>TRBV3-1/TRBV3-2|.|14|.|TRBJ1-2
CASSHLQGGYGYTF
TGTGCCAGCAGCCACTTACAGGGAGGCTATGGCTACACCTTC
>TRBV7-9|.|12|.|TRBJ1-1
CASSASNTEAFF
TGTGCCAGCAGCGCCAGTAACACTGAAGCTTTCTTT
>TRBV7-3|TRBD2|18|.|TRBJ2-1
CASSLNRGLAGEYNEQFF
TGTGCCAGCAGCTTAAACCGCGGACTAGCGGGAGAATACAATGAGCAGTTCTTC
>TRBV9|TRBD2|16|.|TRBJ2-3
CASSVDPSGGANTQYF
TGTGCCAGCAGCGTAGATCCTAGCGGGGGGGCCAATACGCAGTATTTT
>TRBV9|.|14|few|TRBJ1-1
CASSVVVNPLSQFF
TGTGCCAGCAGCGTAGTAGTGAACCCCCTCTCCCAATTCTTT
>TRBV7-2|.|14|.|TRBJ2-2
CASSLAMGAGELFF
TGTGCCAGCAGCTTAGCGATGGGGGCCGGGGAGCTGTTTTTT
>TRBV4-3|.|14|few|TRBJ1-2
CASSQGGVVQGYTF
TGCGCCAGCAGCCAAGGGGGTGTGGTCCAAGGCTACACCTTC
>TRBV24-1|.|15|.|TRBJ2-5
CATSDPTGAGETQYF
TGTGCCACCAGTGACCCAACGGGGGCCGGAGAGACCCAGTACTTC
>TRBV5-1|TRBD2|18|.|TRBJ2-3
CASSPGLAGAKSTDTQYF
TGCGCCAGCAGCCCGGGACTAGCGGGAGCAAAGAGCACAGATACGCAGTATTTT
>TRBV5-1|TRBD1|15|once|TRBJ1-1
CASRPGTGDYTEAFF
TGCGCCAGCCGTCCCGGGACAGGGGATTACACTGAAGCTTTCTTT
>TRBV25-1|.|14|once|TRBJ2-1
CASSIGSAGNEQFF
TGTGCCAGCAGTATAGGATCGGCGGGGAATGAGCAGTTCTTC
>TRBV27|.|13|few|TRBJ2-1
CASSSLRGNEQFF
TGTGCCAGCAGTTCCCTTAGGGGCAATGAGCAGTTCTTC
>TRBV5-1|.|14|once|TRBJ2-3
CASSWGKQGDTQYF
TGCGCCAGCAGCTGGGGAAAACAGGGAGATACGCAGTATTTT
>TRBV4-1|.|12|few|TRBJ1-3
CASSQEKGTIYF
TGCGCCAGCAGCCAAGAGAAAGGCACCATATATTTT
>TRBV19|.|16|.|TRBJ1-4
CASSIDRSRGVEKLFF
TGTGCCAGTAGTATAGATCGGAGCAGGGGAGTTGAAAAACTGTTTTTT
>TRBV21-1|.|14|.|TRBJ1-4
CASSKVRDMEKLFF
TGTGCCAGCAGCAAGGTCCGGGACATGGAAAAACTGTTTTTT
>TRBV6-2/TRBV6-3|TRBD1|14|.|TRBJ1-5
CASSSTGKVQPQHF
TGTGCCAGCAGCTCGACAGGGAAGGTTCAGCCCCAGCATTTT
>TRBV3-1/TRBV3-2|TRBD2|16|.|TRBJ2-5
CASSQRGTSVQETQYF
TGTGCCAGCAGCCAGCGCGGGACTAGCGTTCAAGAGACCCAGTACTTC
>TRBV5-1|TRBD1|14|once|TRBJ2-1
CASKRDRGEDEQFF
TGCGCCAGCAAGAGGGACAGGGGAGAGGATGAGCAGTTCTTC
>TRBV2|TRBD1|16|.|TRBJ1-5
CASSEIGQGWEQPQHF
TGTGCCAGCAGTGAAATTGGACAGGGTTGGGAACAGCCCCAGCATTTT
>TRBV5-1|TRBD1|13|.|TRBJ2-1
CASSVGQGNEQFF
TGCGCCAGCAGCGTAGGACAGGGGAATGAGCAGTTCTTC
>TRBV5-8|.|17|.|TRBJ1-5
CASSSIQGGEGNQPQHF
TGTGCCAGCAGCTCAATCCAAGGAGGAGAGGGCAATCAGCCCCAGCATTTT
>TRBV29-1|.|12|.|TRBJ1-2
CSVGPGLYGYTF
TGCAGCGTTGGTCCGGGCCTCTATGGCTACACCTTC
>TRBV27|.|14|.|TRBJ1-1
CASSLIRASAEAFF
TGTGCCAGCAGTTTGATTAGGGCGAGCGCTGAAGCTTTCTTT
>TRBV3-1/TRBV3-2|.|14|few|TRBJ1-3
CASSQAGSGNTIYF
TGTGCCAGCAGCCAAGCTGGCTCTGGAAACACCATATATTTT
>TRBV11-3|TRBD2|15|.|TRBJ2-5
CASSLYGGGGETQYF
TGTGCCAGCAGCTTATATGGCGGGGGGGGAGAGACCCAGTACTTC
>TRBV7-9|.|13|.|TRBJ1-1
CASSLPHGTEAFF
TGTGCCAGCAGCTTACCACATGGGACTGAAGCTTTCTTT
>TRBV29-1|.|13|.|TRBJ1-4
CSVWTATNEKLFF
TGCAGCGTTTGGACGGCAACTAATGAAAAACTGTTTTTT
>TRBV2|.|15|.|TRBJ1-3
CASLWDRISGNTIYF
TGTGCCAGCCTATGGGACCGCATCTCTGGAAACACCATATATTTT
>TRBV7-2|.|14|.|TRBJ1-6
CASSSRENNSPLHF
TGTGCCAGCAGTTCAAGGGAGAATAATTCACCCCTCCACTTT